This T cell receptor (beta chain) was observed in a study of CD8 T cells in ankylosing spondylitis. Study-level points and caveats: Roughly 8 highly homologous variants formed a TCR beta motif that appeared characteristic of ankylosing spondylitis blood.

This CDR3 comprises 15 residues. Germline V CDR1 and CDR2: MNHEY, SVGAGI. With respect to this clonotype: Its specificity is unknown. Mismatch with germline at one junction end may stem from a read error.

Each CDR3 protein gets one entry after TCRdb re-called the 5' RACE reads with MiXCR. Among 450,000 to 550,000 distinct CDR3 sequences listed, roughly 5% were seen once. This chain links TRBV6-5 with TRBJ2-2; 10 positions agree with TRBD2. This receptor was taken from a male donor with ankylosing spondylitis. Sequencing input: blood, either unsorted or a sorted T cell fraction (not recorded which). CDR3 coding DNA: TGTGCCAGCAGTCTTCTAGCGGGAGTGACCGGGGTGCTGTTTTTT. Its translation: CASSLLAGVTGVLFF.